The sequence of this T cell receptor beta chain was determined in a study of blood T cell repertoires in COVID-19. At the level of the study: Acute and convalescent COVID-19 specimens originated in the United States, Italy and Spain. T cells, B-cell-depleted T cells, or PBMCs provided the cDNA or gDNA that served as material.

This clone was detected ten times or more. CDR1 and CDR2 (germline): GTSNPN, SVGIG (reference sequence). The CDR3 has 11 amino acids. V lost 5 bases and J lost 10, with 14 bases in between. The authors' processing: Reference gene primers were amplified, and this amplification served to estimate nucleated cell counts. Here immunoSEQ multiplex PCR was the method, and the copy in TCRdb shows in-frame clones only, minus some. The V and J calls and clone size are taken from that table; D and trimming were inferred from the DNA. This repertoire shows roughly 330,000 clones, over 75% found once; its top ten account for 3.5% to 4%.

The rearrangement links TRBV30 to TRBJ1-1, with D unresolved. Sequencing was done on a sample of peripheral blood. The clonotype originates from a woman between 45 and 65 years old with active or convalescent COVID-19. CDR3 sequence reads: CAWEASSGAFF. The CDR3 DNA is TGTGCCTGGGAAGCTTCCTCGGGAGCTTTCTTT.